This is a list of T cell receptor beta chains from one sample in a study of cytomegalovirus exposure and HLA in healthy donors. Measured with immunoSEQ multiplex PCR; TCRdb has only the in-frame clones, and not every one. The sample gives about 150,000 clones, 65% to 80% of which show up once; around 7% is in the top ten. Sequences were obtained from PBMCs. The receptors here all came from a man under 40 in good health and CMV-seronegative. Both conserved end residues are part of each CDR3. A D gene is named only where the DNA matches it firmly.

j_call	v_call	d_call	cdr3_nt	cdr3_aa
TRBJ2-7	TRBV9	TRBD1	TGCGCCAGCAGCGCTTCGACAGGGAAAATATTAGACGAGCAGTACTTC	CASSASTGKILDEQYF
TRBJ2-5	TRBV5-4	TRBD2	TGTGCCAGCAGACCTAGCGGGGGGGCCGTTGAGACCCAGTACTTC	CASRPSGGAVETQYF
TRBJ2-3	TRBV7-8	-	TGTGCCAGCAGCTTATATCCGGAGGGGGCCACAGATACGCAGTATTTT	CASSLYPEGATDTQYF
TRBJ1-5	TRBV27	TRBD1	TGTGCCAGCAGCCGCACAGGGGCAAATCAGCCCCAGCATTTT	CASSRTGANQPQHF
TRBJ1-1	TRBV7-9	TRBD1	TGTGCCAGCAGCTATCAGGGGGACACTGAAGCTTTCTTT	CASSYQGDTEAFF
TRBJ2-1	TRBV29-1	TRBD2	TGCAGCGTTGACGGGACTAGCGGGGGCCTCTCCTACAATGAGCAGTTCTTC	CSVDGTSGGLSYNEQFF
TRBJ2-3	TRBV5-1	TRBD1	TGCGCCAGCAGCTTGAACGAGGGACAGGGGGCGCCTGGCCTGTTCACAGATACGCAGTATTTT	CASSLNEGQGAPGLFTDTQYF
TRBJ2-3	TRBV10-3	TRBD2	TGTGCCATCAGTGAACTGGCTAGCGGGGGAACAGATACGCAGTATTTT	CAISELASGGTDTQYF
TRBJ2-2	TRBV21-1	-	TGTGCCAGCAGCAGATGGACTAGTGCGAACACCGGGGAGCTGTTTTTT	CASSRWTSANTGELFF
TRBJ2-7	TRBV14	-	TGTGCCAGCAGCAGCCGGCGCGGGGACGACGAGCAGTACTTC	CASSSRRGDDEQYF
TRBJ2-3	TRBV19	-	TGTGCCAGTAGTATAGATTCGACTATGGATACGCAGTATTTT	CASSIDSTMDTQYF
TRBJ1-2	TRBV28	TRBD1	TGTGCCAGCAGTATACCCACTGGACAGGGGATTGAGGGCTACACCTTC	CASSIPTGQGIEGYTF
TRBJ1-1	TRBV27	-	TGTGCCAGCAGTCCAATCATTGAGGGGAACACTGAAGCTTTCTTT	CASSPIIEGNTEAFF
TRBJ2-2	TRBV2	-	TGTGCCAGCATTGTTACGGGGAGGACCGGGGAGCTGTTTTTT	CASIVTGRTGELFF
TRBJ2-7	TRBV5-1	-	TGCGCCAGCAGCTTGAGACAGCCCTACGAGCAGTACTTC	CASSLRQPYEQYF
TRBJ1-1	TRBV5-1	-	TGCGCCAGCAGCTCAGGACAGTTTAACACTGAAGCTTTCTTT	CASSSGQFNTEAFF
TRBJ1-1	TRBV10-3	-	TGTGCCATCAGTGAAGTGGGGGGTTACACTGAAGCTTTCTTT	CAISEVGGYTEAFF
TRBJ2-3	TRBV5-1	TRBD1	TGCGCCAGCAGCTGGGGGACAGGGGAAGATACGCAGTATTTT	CASSWGTGEDTQYF
TRBJ1-2	TRBV6-5	TRBD1	TGTGCCAGCACCAGGGGACAGGGGGTCGGCTACACCTTC	CASTRGQGVGYTF
TRBJ2-3	TRBV7-9	TRBD2	TGTGCCAGCAGCCCTGGGGGTAGCGGGACCGCGGGCTCAGATACGCAGTATTTT	CASSPGGSGTAGSDTQYF
TRBJ2-5	TRBV30	-	TGTGCCTGGAGTACAGGCCGAGAGACCCAGTACTTC	CAWSTGRETQYF